This T cell receptor (beta chain) was retrieved from a study of cytomegalovirus exposure and HLA in healthy donors. The PCR used 60 Vbeta and 13 Jbeta primers. In the study's own analysis: In a later analysis, of roughly 73 million unique beta chains, 9 million to 11 million appeared in at least two donors. Libraries were prepared by immunoSEQ multiplex PCR; TCRdb keeps only in-frame clonotypes and omits some of them. V and J calls and clone size follow that table, whereas D and trimming were derived from the DNA. The table records 150,000 to 200,000 clones, 65% to 80% of them present only once. Note on this clone: Its cognate antigen is unknown.

Study-wide results and caveats: Under in vitro conditions, three CMV-associated chains were confirmed as specific for CMV antigens. When the data were analyzed later, several of the most significant clusters appeared to be linked to common viral pathogens. There was a cluster of highly shared sequence variants that was likely a sequencing artifact.

The origin of this receptor is a woman aged 40-49 years in good health and CMV-seropositive. Sequenced sample: PBMCs.

The CDR3 nucleotides read TGTGCCAGCTCACCTACTAGCGCTGCAGATACGCAGTATTTT. Its protein is CASSPTSAADTQYF. The rearrangement uses TRBV18 and TRBJ2-3; 7 positions agree with TRBD2. J was trimmed by 4 bases and V by 3 bases; bases with no gene match: 4. Germline V lookup: CDR1 KGHSH, CDR2 LQKENI. This CDR3 is built from 14 residues.